The 25 T cell receptor beta chains below all came from one sample that was sequenced in a study of shared clonotypes between healthy human individuals. The data were produced by immunoSEQ multiplex PCR, yet TCRdb's version contains in-frame clones alone and is incomplete. Here the sample spans about a million clones, roughly 80% being singletons. The sequencing input was memory CD4+ T cells from PBMCs. As for subset: CD45RA-negative fraction. The receptors originated from a man in his late teens or twenties in good health. Some clones in this sample may be carry-over from other donors' samples.

This chain uses TRBV5-5 with TRBJ1-5; tentatively, D is TRBD1 (6 bases). Germline CDR1 is SGHKS and CDR2 is YYEKEE (reference sequence). The CDR3 extends over 20 amino acids. The V end lost 0 bases, the J end lost 0 bases, and 22 bases lay between the germline ends. The DNA of the CDR3 is TGTGCCAGCAGCTTGGCCCCCAGGGGCCGATGGGTCGATAGCAATCAGCCCCAGCATTTT. It codes for CASSLAPRGRWVDSNQPQHF.

This chain uses TRBV7-9 with TRBJ1-2; 7 bases are shared with TRBD1. In germline, CDR1 is SEHNR, CDR2 FQNEAQ (reference sequence). This CDR3 has 14 residues. The V gene end was trimmed by 1 base and the J gene end by 8 bases; junction bases not matched to a gene: 7. The CDR3: CASSLDRGYGGYTF. The DNA of the CDR3 is TGTGCCAGCAGCTTAGACAGGGGCTATGGCGGCTACACCTTC.

This clone occurred once. The gene calls are TRBV5-1 and TRBJ1-1; 8 bases match TRBD1. CDR1 SGHRS and CDR2 YFSETQ come from the germline V gene. The CDR3 consists of 14 residues. With 4 bases clipped from V and 4 bases from J, the junction kept 6 bases outside the gene matches. The CDR3 here is CASSLTGTGTEAFF. DNA for the CDR3: TGCGCCAGCAGCCTAACCGGGACAGGCACTGAAGCTTTCTTT.

The rearrangement uses TRBV6-1 and TRBJ2-5; possibly TRBD1 for D (6 bases). The CDR3 runs 14 residues. Germline values: CDR1 MNHNS, CDR2 SASEGT. V lost 5 bases and J 5 bases, leaving 15 bases between the germline ends. The DNA for the CDR3 is TGTGCCAGCAGTCCAACAGGGCGCGCGGAGACCCAGTACTTC. Translation: CASSPTGRAETQYF.

V gene TRBV6-4 combines with J gene TRBJ2-1; D is unclear. Per germline, CDR1 MRHNA and CDR2 SNTAGT. There are 13 residues in the CDR3. V lost 3 bases, J lost 0 bases, and 3 bases lay in between. In DNA form, the CDR3 reads TGTGCCAGCAGTGAGAACTCCTACAATGAGCAGTTCTTC. Its protein is CASSENSYNEQFF.

J is TRBJ1-1 and V is TRBV9, with D perhaps matching TRBD1 (5 bases). CDR3 length: 13 residues. The V gene lost 4 bases and the J gene lost 4 bases, with 11 bases spanning the gap. Germline V gives CDR1 SGDLS, CDR2 YYNGEE. The CDR3 loop is CASSPLGGTEAFF. The DNA for the CDR3 is TGTGCCAGCAGCCCCCTGGGGGGCACTGAAGCTTTCTTT.

The table lists this clone with a few counts. The chain has TRBV5-5 and TRBJ2-7, with 12 bases aligning to TRBD2. The CDR3 extends over 17 amino acids. The germline V gene encodes CDR1 SGHKS and CDR2 YYEKEE (reference sequence). The J segment lost 2 bases and the V segment lost 0 bases, leaving 6 bases of the junction unmatched. CDR3 bases: TGTGCCAGCAGCTTGGAGGCTAGCGGGAGGGCCACCTACGAGCAGTACTTC. Its protein is CASSLEASGRATYEQYF.

The chain recombines TRBV9 with TRBJ2-1; D might be TRBD1 (6 bases). Trimming took off 0 bases at V and 2 bases at J, with 9 bases between the two ends. The V gene's germline CDR1 is SGDLS and CDR2 YYNGEE. The CDR3 is 15 residues long. This CDR3 reads CASSVGGHTYNEQFF. In nucleotides, the CDR3 is TGTGCCAGCAGCGTAGGGGGACACACCTACAATGAGCAGTTCTTC.

This clone was recorded many times. CDR3 loop: CASSFRPSGTLTDTQYF. The DNA for the CDR3 is TGTGCCAGCAGCTTTAGGCCTAGCGGGACACTTACAGATACGCAGTATTTT. The V gene is TRBV7-2, the J gene TRBJ2-3, with 9 nucleotides matching TRBD2. CDR3 size: 17 residues. Germline values: CDR1 SGHTA, CDR2 FQGNSA. The V segment lost 3 bases and the J segment 3 bases; nucleotides outside the gene matches: 10.

V gene TRBV16 combines with J gene TRBJ2-7; D is uncertain. Trimming left V 1 base short and J 9 bases short, with 19 bases between. The CDR3 sequence is 15 residues long. CDR1 and CDR2 from the germline V gene are KGHSY and FQNENV. The CDR3 bases are TGTGCCAGCAGCCAATTAGTAGGACCGTCATACCGGCAGTACTTC. Translating gives CASSQLVGPSYRQYF.

As to this clone: Given a much more abundant clone one base away, this may be a read error. The chain recombines TRBV5-8 with TRBJ2-1; 8 positions match TRBD2. The CDR3 is 14 residues long. Germline lookup yields CDR1 SGHTS and CDR2 YDEGEE. Trimming took 7 bases from V and 4 from J; bases not matched to a gene: 7. CDR3 DNA sequence: TGTGCCAGCGGCCTCGGGACTAGGTACAATGAGCAGTTCTTC. Translation gives CASGLGTRYNEQFF.

This chain links TRBV28 with TRBJ2-1; D remains unclear. The germline gives CDR1 MDHEN, CDR2 SYDVKM. V lost 2 bases and J lost 6, with 5 bases in between. CDR3 length: 12 residues. The CDR3 spells CASSLEVNEQFF. CDR3 DNA: TGTGCCAGCAGTTTAGAGGTCAATGAGCAGTTCTTC.

The chain carries TRBV5-1 and TRBJ1-5; a weak D match, TRBD1 (6 bases). CDR3 length: 16 residues. The ends were cut back, 5 bases at V and 0 bases at J, with 15 bases in the middle. The germline CDR1 and CDR2 sequences are SGHRS and YFSETQ. CDR3 protein: CASRGSGQNSNQPQHF. The CDR3 DNA reads as TGCGCCAGCAGGGGGTCAGGACAGAATAGCAATCAGCCCCAGCATTTT.

This clone was observed once. This chain connects TRBV7-2 to TRBJ2-1; D gene ambiguous. Trimming shortened V by 2 bases and J by 8 bases, and 10 bases separated the two germline ends. This CDR3 contains 13 residues. Germline V lookup: CDR1 SGHTA, CDR2 FQGNSA. The DNA of the CDR3 is TGTGCCAGCAGCTTAATACTGCATGATGAGCAGTTCTTC. Its protein is CASSLILHDEQFF.

The V gene is TRBV6-5, the J gene TRBJ2-7; 9 nucleotides match TRBD1. From germline, CDR1 is MNHEY and CDR2 SVGAGI. The CDR3 totals 16 residues. V dropped 0 bases and J dropped 0; count of bases not matched to a gene: 3. CDR3 sequence (DNA): TGTGCCAGCAGTTACTCAAACAGGGGGCCCTCCTACGAGCAGTACTTC. Protein product: CASSYSNRGPSYEQYF.

This clone was seen only a few times. V usage is TRBV7-2 and J usage is TRBJ1-2; D may be TRBD1 (5 bases). Germline CDR1 is SGHTA and CDR2 is FQGNSA. V lost 1 base and J lost 7, with 16 bases in between. The CDR3 sequence is 15 residues long. The CDR3 nucleotides are TGTGCCAGCAGCTTAGGGAGGGGCCAGAAGAGTGGCTACACCTTC. Its protein is CASSLGRGQKSGYTF.

The chain employs TRBV5-1 and TRBJ1-4; no definite D call. There are 15 residues in the CDR3. CDR1 SGHRS and CDR2 YFSETQ come from the germline V gene. V lost 0 bases, J lost 3 bases, and 9 bases lay in between. This chain's CDR3 is CASSLARLSNEKLFF. The CDR3 DNA follows: TGCGCCAGCAGCTTGGCCAGGTTGTCTAATGAAAAACTGTTTTTT.

This chain links TRBV29-1 with TRBJ2-3, with 7 bases that match TRBD2. The V gene's germline CDR1 is SQVTM and CDR2 ANQGSEA. The CDR3 is 16 residues long. V dropped 0 bases and J dropped 0; count of bases not matched to a gene: 6. The CDR3 here is CSVEDGAGVSTDTQYF. The CDR3 coding sequence is TGCAGCGTTGAAGACGGGGCGGGAGTTAGCACAGATACGCAGTATTTT.

The V and J genes are TRBV4-1 and TRBJ1-4, with D hard to call. Germline V gene lookup returns CDR1 MGHRA and CDR2 YSYEKL. CDR3 length equals 15 residues. Trimming left V 3 bases short and J 0 bases short, with 8 bases between. The CDR3, as DNA: TGCGCCAGCAGCCAGTCAGGAGCAACTAATGAAAAACTGTTTTTT. Protein sequence: CASSQSGATNEKLFF.

The chain employs TRBV6-1 and TRBJ1-2; D unresolved. Trimming stripped 5 bases from V and 4 bases from J, with 11 bases between. This CDR3 has 13 amino acids. Germline CDR1 and CDR2: MNHNS and SASEGT. The CDR3 is CASSPARGYGYTF. In DNA, the CDR3 is TGTGCCAGCAGTCCAGCCCGGGGCTATGGCTACACCTTC.

V gene TRBV5-4 combines with J gene TRBJ2-7; no clear D gene. This CDR3 spans 12 amino acids. V was pared by 4 bases and J by 3 bases, with 8 bases between. Germline V gene data show CDR1 as SGHNT and CDR2 as YYREEE (reference sequence). The CDR3 sequence: CASSRPDYEQYF. The CDR3 DNA reads as TGTGCCAGCAGCAGGCCTGACTACGAGCAGTACTTC.

This rearrangement joins TRBV9 to TRBJ1-4; 8 bases are shared with TRBD1. This CDR3 comprises 15 residues. V dropped 3 bases and J dropped 7; count of bases not matched to a gene: 8. Looked up from germline, CDR1 is SGDLS and CDR2 is YYNGEE. The CDR3 region has the DNA TGTGCCAGCAGCGCAAAACAGGGGGGAGGTGAAAAACTGTTTTTT. Translated: CASSAKQGGGEKLFF.

The count of this clone is one. The CDR3 nucleotides are TGTGCCAGCAGTTGGAGGCTGGGACCCTACGAGCAGTACTTC. Its translation is CASSWRLGPYEQYF. J is TRBJ2-7 and V is TRBV27; D possibly matches TRBD1 or TRBD2 (5 bases each). The length of the CDR3 is 14 residues. CDR1 MNHEY and CDR2 SMNVEV come from the germline V gene (reference sequence). V dropped 4 bases and J dropped 2 bases, with 12 bases sitting between them.

CDR3 sequence (DNA): TGTGCCAGCAGTGAAGCGCCGGACAGATCCCCCACCTTC. Encoded protein: CASSEAPDRSPTF. This chain connects TRBV6-1 to TRBJ1-2, with a weak D call TRBD1 (6 bases). Germline lookup yields CDR1 MNHNS and CDR2 SASEGT. The CDR3 has 13 amino acids. V gave up 0 bases and J gave up 13 bases, with 15 bases separating them.

The chain has TRBV7-3 and TRBJ2-3; 11 positions match TRBD2. V lost 3 bases to trimming and J lost 0 bases; unmatched junction nucleotides: 8. The CDR3 extends over 18 amino acids. Per germline, CDR1 SGHTA and CDR2 FQGTGA. The CDR3 here is CASSFSPWTSGSTDTQYF. CDR3 sequence (DNA): TGTGCCAGCAGCTTTAGCCCTTGGACTAGCGGGAGCACAGATACGCAGTATTTT.